One sample yielded the 24 T cell receptor beta chains listed below, sequenced in a study of regulatory and conventional T cells in RAG deficiency. The assay was immunoSEQ multiplex PCR, and TCRdb's table has in-frame clones only and misses some. The table lists almost 35,000 clones, 76% of them singletons, with around 3.6% in the top ten. Conventional CD4+ T cells were sorted from blood as CD25-low CD127-high cells. The data also belong to a second study, concerning regulatory T cells. That work states: Amplification used 52 TRBV primers and 13 TRBJ primers.

Sequencing input: CD4+ effector T cells sorted from blood. The origin of the receptors is a human donor in good health.

The gene calls are TRBV5-1 and TRBJ1-6, with D possibly being TRBD1 (6 bases). CDR3 length: 14 residues. V lost 5 bases and J lost 8, with 14 bases in between. CDR1 and CDR2 (germline): SGHRS, YFSETQ. The DNA of the CDR3 is TGCGCCAGCAGTCGAAGGACAGTTGATTCACCCCTCCACTTT. Translation: CASSRRTVDSPLHF.

This clone was observed a single time. The chain recombines TRBV5-1 with TRBJ1-5; TRBD1 agrees at 8 bases. Germline V CDR1 and CDR2: SGHRS, YFSETQ. With V trimmed by 4 bases and J by 6 bases, 9 bases remained unmatched. The CDR3 consists of 15 residues. The CDR3 protein is CASSLQGAGGQPQHF. The CDR3 nucleotides are TGCGCCAGCAGCCTGCAGGGGGCCGGGGGTCAGCCCCAGCATTTT.

V gene TRBV6-6 combines with J gene TRBJ2-7; D unresolved. Trimming took 6 bases from V and 2 from J, leaving 14 bases between them. CDR3 length: 14 amino acids. CDR1 and CDR2 from the germline V gene are MNHNY and SVGAGI (reference sequence). Here the CDR3 reads CASSPPTPPYEQYF. CDR3 DNA: TGTGCCAGCAGCCCCCCCACACCTCCCTACGAGCAGTACTTC.

The J gene is TRBJ2-2, the V gene TRBV2; 13 bases line up with TRBD2. CDR3 length equals 14 residues. Trimming removed 6 bases from V and 9 bases from J; junction bases left unmatched: 4. Per the germline V gene, CDR1 is SNHLY and CDR2 is FYNNEI. CDR3 coding DNA: TGTGCCAGCAGGACACTAGCGGGGGGGTGGGAGCTGTTTTTT. Encoded protein: CASRTLAGGWELFF.

The chain recombines TRBV2 with TRBJ1-2; TRBD1 aligns across 7 bases. Trimming at V came to 7 bases and at J to 5 bases, leaving 10 bases not matched to a gene. The CDR3 has 14 residues. The germline V gene has CDR1 SNHLY and CDR2 FYNNEI. The CDR3 is CASNPDRRTYGYTF. CDR3 nucleotides: TGTGCCAGCAACCCGGACAGGCGAACTTATGGCTACACCTTC.

The chain joins TRBV6-5 to TRBJ2-1; D gene unclear. Germline CDR1 reads MNHEY; CDR2 reads SVGAGI. The CDR3 runs to 13 residues. The ends were cut back, 6 bases at V and 4 bases at J, with 10 bases in the middle. Here the CDR3 DNA reads TGTGCCAGCAGAATGGGCTTTTACAATGAGCAGTTCTTC. Amino acid sequence: CASRMGFYNEQFF.

This chain uses TRBV2 with TRBJ2-7; D is undetermined. Germline CDR1 reads SNHLY; CDR2 reads FYNNEI. Trimming shortened V by 11 bases and J by 0 bases, and 17 bases separated the two germline ends. The CDR3 has 14 residues. The CDR3 loop reads CALVPGPISYEQYF. CDR3 sequence (DNA): TGTGCCCTCGTACCCGGTCCCATCTCCTACGAGCAGTACTTC.

The chain couples TRBV5-1 to TRBJ1-2; 10 nucleotides line up with TRBD1. CDR1 is SGHRS, CDR2 YFSETQ, per germline. Trimming at V came to 0 bases and at J to 5 bases, leaving 7 bases not matched to a gene. The CDR3 extends over 16 amino acids. The CDR3 here is CASSLVARQGAYGYTF. Here the CDR3 DNA reads TGCGCCAGCAGCTTGGTAGCGAGACAGGGGGCGTATGGCTACACCTTC.

The CDR3 nucleotides read TGTGCCAGCAGTTACTCTACAGGGGTTGTAGGGGGCTACACCTTC. Its protein is CASSYSTGVVGGYTF. The chain employs TRBV6-5 and TRBJ1-2; TRBD1 matches at 7 bases. Germline values: CDR1 MNHEY, CDR2 SVGAGI. V dropped 0 bases and J dropped 8; count of bases not matched to a gene: 9. The CDR3 consists of 15 residues.

This clone was picked up one time. The junction and the germline gene differ at one end; a read error may be behind it. CDR3 sequence reads: CASSLGGANTEAFF. CDR3 coding DNA: TGTGCCAGCAGTTTAGGGGGTGCGAACACTGAAGCTTTCTTT. The gene calls are TRBV7-9 and TRBJ1-1; D might be TRBD1 (6 bases). CDR3 length equals 14 residues. Germline lookup yields CDR1 SEHNR and CDR2 FQNEAQ (reference sequence).

This rearrangement joins TRBV18 to TRBJ2-7; 7 nucleotides match TRBD2. The CDR3 extends over 15 amino acids. Germline CDR1 and CDR2: KGHSH and LQKENI. With 5 bases clipped from V and 2 bases from J, the junction kept 9 bases outside the gene matches. The CDR3 loop reads CASSSIGLETYEQYF. CDR3 DNA: TGTGCCAGCTCATCAATTGGACTAGAAACCTACGAGCAGTACTTC.

This clone was counted a few times. This chain links TRBV7-8 with TRBJ2-7; D gene unclear. The V and J ends lost 5 bases and 6 bases respectively, with 14 bases between them. The CDR3 sequence is 13 residues long. Germline CDR1 and CDR2: SGHVS and FQNEAQ. The CDR3, as DNA: TGTGCCAGCAGCCCAACGGTATGGTCCGAGCAGTACTTC. It translates to CASSPTVWSEQYF. Full variable domain (missing parts from reference TRBV7-8 and TRBJ2-7): GAGVSQSPRYKVAKRGQDVALRCDPISGHVSLFWYQQALGQGPEFLTYFQNEAQLDKSGLPSDRFFAERPEGSVSTLKIQRTQQEDSAVYLCASSPTVWSEQYFGPGTRLTVT.

The rearrangement uses TRBV6-5 and TRBJ1-2, with D possibly TRBD1 on 6 matching bases. V lost 6 bases and J 4 bases, leaving 15 bases between the germline ends. The CDR3 loop spans 14 amino acids. Germline CDR1 reads MNHEY; CDR2 reads SVGAGI. As DNA, the CDR3 is TGTGCCAGCAGCCTGCAGGGGCCGCTCTATGGCTACACCTTC. This codes for CASSLQGPLYGYTF.

V is TRBV28 and J is TRBJ1-1; D possibly corresponds to TRBD1 (5 bases). The CDR3 is made up of 12 amino acids. Trimming shortened V by 10 bases and J by 0 bases, and 9 bases separated the two germline ends. The germline gives CDR1 MDHEN, CDR2 SYDVKM. The CDR3 DNA follows: TGTGCCACTCAGACAGTGAACACTGAAGCTTTCTTT. This codes for CATQTVNTEAFF.

CDR3 loop: CATSRGVGQGAETQYF. The CDR3 nucleotides are TGTGCCACCAGCAGGGGGGTTGGACAGGGTGCAGAGACCCAGTACTTC. This rearrangement joins TRBV15 to TRBJ2-5, with 8 bases that match TRBD1. Germline assignment: CDR1 LNHNV and CDR2 YYDKDF (reference sequence). With 3 bases clipped from V and 4 bases from J, the junction kept 10 bases outside the gene matches. CDR3 length equals 16 residues.

The J gene is TRBJ2-7, the V gene TRBV9, with 8 bases fitting TRBD1. Trimming at V came to 2 bases and at J to 2 bases, leaving 15 bases not matched to a gene. This CDR3 region has 18 residues. The germline V gene has CDR1 SGDLS and CDR2 YYNGEE. The CDR3 sequence: CASSVAPGTGAFAYEQYF. CDR3 coding DNA: TGTGCCAGCAGCGTGGCTCCCGGGACAGGTGCCTTTGCCTACGAGCAGTACTTC.

The J gene is TRBJ2-7, the V gene TRBV2, with D possibly matching TRBD1 (6 bases). V lost 6 bases and J 2 bases, leaving 11 bases between the germline ends. Germline CDR1 and CDR2: SNHLY and FYNNEI. The CDR3 has 13 residues. DNA of the CDR3: TGTGCCAGCAGACCAGGGGCCGCCTACGAGCAGTACTTC. As protein: CASRPGAAYEQYF.

This chain uses TRBV19 with TRBJ1-5; 7 bases agree with TRBD1. This CDR3 has 15 amino acids. Trimming at V came to 7 bases and at J to 1 base, leaving 7 bases not matched to a gene. Germline V gene data show CDR1 as LNHDA and CDR2 as SQIVND (reference sequence). The CDR3 DNA reads as TGTGCCAGTACCCGGACAGGCGGGAGCAATCAGCCCCAGCATTTT. Residues: CASTRTGGSNQPQHF.

The chain joins TRBV27 to TRBJ2-2; D call uncertain. The CDR3 covers 15 residues. V lost 0 bases to trimming and J lost 1 base, with 6 bases between them. Germline V gives CDR1 MNHEY, CDR2 SMNVEV (reference sequence). The CDR3 DNA sequence: TGTGCCAGCAGTTTATCGCAGGTGAACACCGGGGAGCTGTTTTTT. It codes for CASSLSQVNTGELFF.

The rearrangement uses TRBV11-2 and TRBJ1-2; D is unclear. Germline-derived CDR1 and CDR2 are SGHAT and FQNNGV. Trimming shortened V by 4 bases and J by 0 bases, and 12 bases separated the two germline ends. This CDR3 has 15 residues. CDR3 in amino acids: CASSSLHRTNYGYTF. CDR3 sequence (DNA): TGTGCCAGCAGCTCCCTCCATCGGACTAACTATGGCTACACCTTC.

The chain carries TRBV19 and TRBJ1-5, with D tentatively TRBD1 (5 bases). CDR3 length: 13 residues. V lost 8 bases and J 1 base, leaving 9 bases between the germline ends. The germline CDR1 and CDR2 sequences are LNHDA and SQIVND (reference sequence). CDR3 residues: CASVGQSNQPQHF. CDR3 coding DNA: TGTGCCAGTGTTGGACAAAGCAATCAGCCCCAGCATTTT.

This clone has more than one count but fewer than ten. V and J are TRBV28 and TRBJ1-2, with D possibly being TRBD1 (6 bases). V lost 4 bases, J lost 14 bases, and 14 bases lay in between. Looked up from germline, CDR1 is MDHEN and CDR2 is SYDVKM. The CDR3 runs 11 residues. CDR3 in DNA: TGTGCCAGCAGTTACCACACAGGGACAACCTTC. Encoded protein: CASSYHTGTTF.

This clone was seen more than once but under ten times. The chain recombines TRBV7-3 with TRBJ1-6; possible D gene TRBD1, 5 bases. V was trimmed by 0 bases and J by 10 bases, leaving 13 bases between them. The germline V gene encodes CDR1 SGHTA and CDR2 FQGTGA. The CDR3 spans 15 residues. The CDR3 region has the DNA TGTGCCAGCAGCTTAACGGGAGGGGTAGGCTCACCCCTCCACTTT. This translates into CASSLTGGVGSPLHF.

The genes are TRBV5-1 and TRBJ1-1; D is unresolved. From germline, CDR1 is SGHRS and CDR2 YFSETQ. This CDR3 has 14 amino acids. Trimming removed 5 bases at V and 2 bases at J, with 13 bases between. The CDR3 DNA is TGCGCCAGCAGGGGCCGGGGTTCAAACACTGAAGCTTTCTTT. Its translation: CASRGRGSNTEAFF.